The rows below give T cell receptor beta chains drawn from one sample of a study of shared clonotypes between healthy human individuals. Profiling relied on immunoSEQ multiplex PCR, and the TCRdb table lists in-frame clones only, not all of them. This table has approximately 2,000,000 clones, 92% appearing once. Sequencing was carried out using naive CD4+ T cells from PBMCs. The source is a man between 18 and 35 years old in good health. Some clones in this sample may be carry-over from other donors' samples. CDR3s leave out the opening cysteine and the closing phenylalanine or tryptophan. The order of the fields is J gene, V gene, D gene, CDR3 protein. D genes are given only for firm matches.

j_gene: TRBJ2-2; v_gene: TRBV9; d_gene: -; CDR3aa: ASSVVGHYTGELF
j_gene: TRBJ2-1; v_gene: TRBV4-3; d_gene: TRBD2; CDR3aa: ASSRDSGVYNEQF
j_gene: TRBJ2-1; v_gene: TRBV20-1; d_gene: TRBD1; CDR3aa: SAGQGGEQF
j_gene: TRBJ1-3; v_gene: TRBV28; d_gene: TRBD1; CDR3aa: ASSLGDRRFGNTIY
j_gene: TRBJ2-3; v_gene: TRBV10-3; d_gene: TRBD1; CDR3aa: AIRGDRAILDTQY
j_gene: TRBJ1-5; v_gene: TRBV19; d_gene: -; CDR3aa: ASSIEGISNQPQH
j_gene: TRBJ2-6; v_gene: TRBV7-3; d_gene: TRBD1; CDR3aa: ASSLPRGLSGANVLT
j_gene: TRBJ2-3; v_gene: TRBV5-1; d_gene: -; CDR3aa: ASRWDGERQDTQY
j_gene: TRBJ1-1; v_gene: TRBV11-2; d_gene: -; CDR3aa: ASSPGRLNTEAF
j_gene: TRBJ2-5; v_gene: TRBV18; d_gene: -; CDR3aa: ASSPNTRGTIQETQY
j_gene: TRBJ1-4; v_gene: TRBV5-1; d_gene: -; CDR3aa: ASSSGTSGRAQEKLF
j_gene: TRBJ2-1; v_gene: TRBV5-4; d_gene: TRBD2; CDR3aa: ASSPRTSGYNEQF
j_gene: TRBJ2-3; v_gene: TRBV6-6; d_gene: -; CDR3aa: ASSYFVRSGEDTQY
j_gene: TRBJ1-1; v_gene: TRBV27; d_gene: -; CDR3aa: ASSPGWANTEAF
j_gene: TRBJ1-1; v_gene: TRBV2; d_gene: -; CDR3aa: ASTLLRAGLNTEAF
j_gene: TRBJ2-1; v_gene: TRBV2; d_gene: TRBD1; CDR3aa: ASIWTGHMNEQF
j_gene: TRBJ1-2; v_gene: TRBV9; d_gene: -; CDR3aa: ASSVDPGTNYGYT
j_gene: TRBJ1-1; v_gene: TRBV4-1; d_gene: -; CDR3aa: ASSQGPSRNTEAF
j_gene: TRBJ2-7; v_gene: TRBV27; d_gene: -; CDR3aa: ASSLVVGAYEQY
j_gene: TRBJ1-5; v_gene: TRBV2; d_gene: TRBD1; CDR3aa: ASSGGQGMGNQPQH
j_gene: TRBJ2-1; v_gene: TRBV7-3; d_gene: TRBD1; CDR3aa: ASSLSWTGLSGEQF
j_gene: TRBJ2-2; v_gene: TRBV30; d_gene: -; CDR3aa: AWSLSPLNTGELF